These 19 T cell receptor beta chains were all obtained from the same sample, sequenced in a study of blood T cell repertoires in COVID-19. Here immunoSEQ multiplex PCR was the method, and the copy in TCRdb shows in-frame clones only, minus some. The data hold 150,000 or so clones, with roughly 86% observed a single time. The sequencing input was peripheral blood. The receptors were sampled from a human donor with acute or convalescent COVID-19. The donor label of this sample is uncertain.

This clone was seen many times. The chain joins TRBV3-1 (or the pseudogene TRBV3-2) to TRBJ2-1; tentative D call: TRBD2 (5 bases). Between the trimmed V and J ends, which lost 0 bases and 8 bases, there was a span of 8 bases. This CDR3 has 13 residues. CDR1 is LGHDT, CDR2 YNNKEL, per germline (reference sequence). CDR3 amino acids: CASSQENGDEQFF. The CDR3 region has the DNA TGTGCCAGCAGCCAAGAGAACGGGGATGAGCAGTTCTTC.

The V and J genes are TRBV5-4 and TRBJ2-6; maybe TRBD1 (5 bases). Germline CDR1 and CDR2: SGHNT and YYREEE (reference sequence). V shed 0 bases and J shed 4 bases, with 8 bases lying between them. There are 15 residues in the CDR3. Here the CDR3 reads CASSLGRAGANVLTF. CDR3 DNA: TGTGCCAGCAGCTTGGGCAGGGCCGGGGCCAACGTCCTGACTTTC.

V usage is TRBV5-1 and J usage is TRBJ1-2; D ambiguous. Between the trimmed V and J ends, which lost 4 bases and 4 bases, there was a span of 17 bases. This CDR3 has 15 residues. Germline V gives CDR1 SGHRS, CDR2 YFSETQ. CDR3 sequence reads: CASSPTTQVGYGYTF. CDR3 bases: TGCGCCAGCAGCCCTACGACCCAGGTCGGCTATGGCTACACCTTC.

This clone was counted between two and nine times. The CDR3 protein is CASSRLPDRAGNTIYF. The CDR3 region has the DNA TGTGCCAGCAGCCGACTACCGGACAGGGCTGGAAACACCATATATTTT. This chain connects TRBV6-2 or TRBV6-3 to TRBJ1-3; the match to TRBD1 covers 8 bases. CDR1 and CDR2 (germline): MNHEY, SVGEGT. The CDR3 is made up of 16 amino acids. The J segment lost 2 bases and the V segment lost 6 bases, leaving 9 bases of the junction unmatched.

This CDR3 reads CASSRPGGSPDEQYF. Written as DNA, the CDR3 is TGTGCCAGCAGTCGACCCGGGGGGTCTCCGGACGAGCAGTACTTC. V gene TRBV6-6 combines with J gene TRBJ2-7; 7 bases match TRBD2. CDR1 MNHNY and CDR2 SVGAGI come from the germline V gene (reference sequence). With V trimmed by 5 bases and J by 5 bases, 12 bases remained unmatched. CDR3 length equals 15 residues.

This chain uses TRBV7-8 with TRBJ1-1; D gene ambiguous. Trimming took off 4 bases at V and 0 bases at J, with 15 bases between the two ends. The V gene's germline CDR1 is SGHVS and CDR2 FQNEAQ. The CDR3 contains 16 residues. The CDR3 spells CASSSGDTIMNTEAFF. The DNA for the CDR3 is TGTGCCAGCAGCTCGGGTGATACTATCATGAACACTGAAGCTTTCTTT.

The CDR3: CASSPTGTVRAFF. The CDR3 DNA reads as TGTGCCAGCAGCCCTACCGGGACAGTACGGGCTTTCTTT. The chain recombines TRBV7-9 with TRBJ1-1; TRBD1 agrees at 7 bases. The CDR3 spans 13 residues. After removal of 5 bases from V and 11 bases from J, the junction contained 11 bases not matched to a gene. The germline CDR1 and CDR2 sequences are SEHNR and FQNEAQ (reference sequence).

The sample holds a few counts of this clone. The V gene is TRBV30, the J gene TRBJ1-1, with a weak D call TRBD1 (6 bases). Looked up from germline, CDR1 is GTSNPN and CDR2 is SVGIG (reference sequence). CDR3 length: 13 residues. V lost 4 bases to trimming and J lost 6 bases, with 15 bases between them. In nucleotides, the CDR3 is TGTGCCTGGACGGACGGGACATACCCTGAAGCTTTCTTT. Translated: CAWTDGTYPEAFF.

CDR3 residues: CASSLDRGLGGYEQYF. The CDR3, as DNA: TGTGCCAGCAGTTTAGACAGGGGGCTCGGGGGGTACGAGCAGTACTTC. The chain joins TRBV27 to TRBJ2-7, with 10 bases aligning to TRBD1. V gave up 2 bases and J gave up 4 bases; unmatched junction bases: 8. The CDR3 totals 16 residues. Germline assignment: CDR1 MNHEY and CDR2 SMNVEV (reference sequence).

This clone was counted between two and nine times. The chain recombines TRBV25-1 with TRBJ1-5; 7 positions agree with TRBD1. CDR3 size: 14 residues. V shed 2 bases and J 9 bases; nucleotides not matched to a gene: 7. Germline CDR1 and CDR2: MGHDK and SYGVNS. As DNA, the CDR3 is TGTGCCAGCAGTGAACGAGGCAGGGGGTCGCCCCAGCATTTT. It translates to CASSERGRGSPQHF.

This clone appeared a few times. In DNA, the CDR3 is TGTGCCATAGGGAGCCGGAACACTGAAGCTTTCTTT. Translating gives CAIGSRNTEAFF. The chain carries TRBV10-3 and TRBJ1-1; D call uncertain. Germline-derived CDR1 and CDR2 are ENHRY and SYGVKD. This CDR3 comprises 12 residues. V gave up 9 bases and J gave up 1 base, with 9 bases separating them.

The rearrangement joins TRBV5-1 to TRBJ2-7, with a possible D match to TRBD1 (7 bases). V shed 5 bases and J shed 6 bases, with 24 bases lying between them. Germline V gene data show CDR1 as SGHRS and CDR2 as YFSETQ. The CDR3 covers 16 residues. The CDR3 coding sequence is TGCGCCAGCAGTCTGGACGGGGGACTCCAGGGGGGCGAGCAGTACTTC. Translation: CASSLDGGLQGGEQYF.

The chain joins TRBV7-3 to TRBJ2-5; 11 nucleotides agree with TRBD2. CDR1 SGHTA and CDR2 FQGTGA come from the germline V gene. The CDR3 covers 19 residues. The V gene end was trimmed by 5 bases and the J gene end by 4 bases; junction bases not matched to a gene: 18. CDR3 protein: CASSLNPGLAGHTGETQYF. For the CDR3, the DNA is TGTGCCAGCAGCCTAAACCCCGGACTAGCGGGTCACACGGGAGAGACCCAGTACTTC.

The chain recombines TRBV7-2 with TRBJ2-5, with D uncertain. V lost 8 bases, J lost 4 bases, and 8 bases lay in between. Per germline, CDR1 SGHTA and CDR2 FQGNSA. The CDR3 loop spans 11 amino acids. The CDR3 region is CASEQSETQYF. The CDR3 bases are TGTGCCAGCGAACAATCAGAGACCCAGTACTTC.

The rearrangement joins TRBV30 to TRBJ1-5; tentative D call: TRBD1 (6 bases). Germline V gene data show CDR1 as GTSNPN and CDR2 as SVGIG (reference sequence). CDR3 length: 14 residues. The ends were cut back, 4 bases at V and 7 bases at J, with 17 bases in the middle. The chain's CDR3 is CAWNAALGGQPQHF. For the CDR3, the DNA is TGTGCCTGGAACGCTGCTCTAGGGGGACAGCCCCAGCATTTT.

This chain uses TRBV30 with TRBJ2-3; 7 bases fit TRBD1. This CDR3 has 14 residues. The J segment lost 6 bases and the V segment lost 4 bases, leaving 10 bases of the junction unmatched. Per germline, CDR1 GTSNPN and CDR2 SVGIG (reference sequence). The CDR3 reads CAWTTGPRMDTQYF. CDR3 sequence (DNA): TGTGCCTGGACGACAGGGCCCCGAATGGATACGCAGTATTTT.

The CDR3 DNA is TGTGCCAGCAGCTTTGGAATCCCAGGTACCTATGGCTACACCTTC. It yields the protein CASSFGIPGTYGYTF. This chain links TRBV7-2 with TRBJ1-2; D remains unclear. Germline CDR1 reads SGHTA; CDR2 reads FQGNSA. The CDR3 spans 15 residues. V lost 3 bases and J lost 4, with 15 bases in between.

Remarks on this clone: At one boundary the junction diverges from the germline segment, which might be a read error. The chain joins TRBV18 to TRBJ1-5, with D unresolved. CDR3 length: 19 residues. In germline, CDR1 is KGHSH, CDR2 LQKENI. The CDR3: CASSPQGRGDGNSNQPQHF. For the CDR3, the DNA is TGTGCCAGCTCCCCACAAGGAAGAGGAGACGGGAATAGCAATCAGCCCCAGCATTTT.

This clone is a singleton in its sample. This chain connects TRBV2 to TRBJ1-2; D may be TRBD1 (5 bases). CDR1 and CDR2 (germline): SNHLY, FYNNEI. This CDR3 has 14 residues. Trimming took 7 bases from V and 7 from J, leaving 19 bases between them. CDR3 loop: CASITRTSVAGYTF. For the CDR3, the DNA is TGTGCCAGCATCACCAGGACAAGTGTGGCTGGCTACACCTTC.